The source of this TCR beta chain is a study of T cells in Graves' hyperthyroidism and ophthalmopathy. Across the whole study: Peripheral blood was secured at the point of initial diagnosis, before any treatment.

There are 11 residues in the CDR3. V was shortened by 10 bases and J by 10 bases, with 13 bases between the two germline ends. Per the germline V gene, CDR1 is KGHDR and CDR2 is SFDVKD. Blood was obtained at the first hyperthyroidism diagnosis, which preceded any ophthalmopathy symptoms. Extraction of PBMCs used 7.5 to 10 ml of fresh peripheral blood. Template material for amplifying TCR beta CDR3 regions consisted of RNA transcripts. The HTBI primer set drove a first-round RT-PCR of the TCR CDR3. MiXCR was run by TCRdb on the multiplex PCR reads, yielding one entry per CDR3 protein. Here the sample spans almost 600,000 distinct CDR3 sequences, around 14% being singletons. This clonotype was observed at least ten times.

The sample was blood. This chain connects TRBV24-1 to TRBJ2-1; possibly TRBD1 for D (6 bases). The TCR sequence derives from a woman aged 25 to 39 with Graves' hyperthyroidism that later progressed to Graves' ophthalmopathy. CDR3 nucleotides: TGTGCCACGCCACCCGGGACAGAGCAGTTCTTC. Its translation: CATPPGTEQFF.